Listed below are T cell receptor beta chains from one sample, sequenced in a study of cytomegalovirus exposure and HLA in healthy donors. Sequencing was performed with immunoSEQ multiplex PCR; in TCRdb, only in-frame clones are kept and a portion is missing. The repertoire consists of about 150,000 clones, with 80% occurring once and the leading ten covering around 5.2%. The sequenced material came from PBMCs. The receptors originated from a woman aged 40-49 years in good health and CMV-seropositive. The conserved cysteine and the conserved F or W are not part of the CDR3 here. Size is stated for part of the rows, as once, few or many counts, or as a class when the clone is expanded.

clone size: .
V gene: TRBV18
CDR3 protein: ASSEDSTNRYEQY

clone size: few
V gene: TRBV5-5
CDR3 protein: ASSLGVGQRGTEAF

clone size: .
V gene: TRBV6-5
CDR3 protein: ASSWGGEDQPQH

clone size: .
V gene: TRBV18
CDR3 protein: ASSQTGQGTYEQY

clone size: .
V gene: TRBV6-1
CDR3 protein: ASSGGLEAGELF

clone size: once
V gene: TRBV27
CDR3 protein: ASSLAGGPGELF

clone size: few
V gene: TRBV5-6
CDR3 protein: ASSLAGTETQY

clone size: .
V gene: TRBV7-9
CDR3 protein: ASSLGRVHNEKLF

clone size: .
V gene: TRBV7-9
CDR3 protein: ASSLIGGTGGGYGYT

clone size: few
V gene: TRBV30
CDR3 protein: AWSVQATGNYGYT

clone size: .
V gene: TRBV6-5
CDR3 protein: ASSYAGNEQF

clone size: .
V gene: TRBV27
CDR3 protein: ASSYQGTGTSSQY

clone size: once
V gene: TRBV27
CDR3 protein: ASSFDTLGEQY

clone size: .
V gene: TRBV10-2
CDR3 protein: ASSDLSLAIHEQY

clone size: .
V gene: TRBV25-1
CDR3 protein: ASSDPKGIPTNEKLF

clone size: .
V gene: TRBV7-9
CDR3 protein: ASSRLGGKRDNEQF

clone size: .
V gene: TRBV7-8
CDR3 protein: ASAPGQGVGYT

clone size: .
V gene: TRBV4-1
CDR3 protein: ASSQAGQGAGEQY

clone size: .
V gene: TRBV5-1
CDR3 protein: ASSSTALLAVYNEQF

clone size: .
V gene: TRBV28
CDR3 protein: ASSPYSGTSGRRTGELF

clone size: .
V gene: TRBV18
CDR3 protein: ASSPSGQAEQF

clone size: .
V gene: TRBV5-1
CDR3 protein: ASSAGGQTNYGYT

clone size: .
V gene: TRBV5-4
CDR3 protein: ASSLNGGGGFYEQY

clone size: .
V gene: TRBV6-5
CDR3 protein: ASSYRGAGQSYEQY

clone size: .
V gene: TRBV19
CDR3 protein: ASSGTTSTYNEQF

clone size: .
V gene: TRBV7-9
CDR3 protein: ASSVGLGNEQF

clone size: .
V gene: TRBV6-4
CDR3 protein: ASRGTGGDEAF

clone size: .
V gene: TRBV19
CDR3 protein: ASSILVTPSYEQY

clone size: .
V gene: TRBV5-1
CDR3 protein: ASSLDGGRAPDTQY

clone size: .
V gene: TRBV18
CDR3 protein: ASSPQAGIDTQY

clone size: .
V gene: TRBV7-9
CDR3 protein: ASSSLAGGPYEQY

clone size: .
V gene: TRBV30
CDR3 protein: ASSRASGSRSTDTQY

clone size: .
V gene: TRBV5-1
CDR3 protein: ASSLAWGGIYEQY

clone size: .
V gene: TRBV6-5
CDR3 protein: ASSYGREGTGETQY

clone size: few
V gene: TRBV5-1
CDR3 protein: ASSEADTQY

clone size: .
V gene: TRBV2
CDR3 protein: ASGRQGHASSAAGELF

clone size: .
V gene: TRBV13
CDR3 protein: ASSSRGQGATNYEQY